This T cell receptor (beta chain) was recorded in a study of T-cell memory formation after mild COVID-19. The wider study: Largely donor-specific sequence clusters came from a couple of donors.

In its sample, this clonotype was seen many times. One entry per CDR3 protein results from TCRdb running MiXCR on the 5' RACE reads. The table records about 560,000 distinct CDR3 sequences, roughly 17% of them present only once. CDR1 MNHEY and CDR2 SMNVEV come from the germline V gene (reference sequence). V was clipped by 5 bases and J by 3 bases, with 14 bases between them. The CDR3 length is 14 residues. The V call is TRBV27, the J call TRBJ2-7; D unclear. The TCR originated in an adult woman who had mild COVID-19 (a few samples of this study predate the infection). Cell type and time point are not known. Sequenced sample: PBMCs or a T cell subset sorted from them (not recorded which). CDR3 sequence (DNA): TGTGCCAGCAGTCGGTCCGGAACCTACTACGAGCAGTACTTC. The encoded protein is CASSRSGTYYEQYF.